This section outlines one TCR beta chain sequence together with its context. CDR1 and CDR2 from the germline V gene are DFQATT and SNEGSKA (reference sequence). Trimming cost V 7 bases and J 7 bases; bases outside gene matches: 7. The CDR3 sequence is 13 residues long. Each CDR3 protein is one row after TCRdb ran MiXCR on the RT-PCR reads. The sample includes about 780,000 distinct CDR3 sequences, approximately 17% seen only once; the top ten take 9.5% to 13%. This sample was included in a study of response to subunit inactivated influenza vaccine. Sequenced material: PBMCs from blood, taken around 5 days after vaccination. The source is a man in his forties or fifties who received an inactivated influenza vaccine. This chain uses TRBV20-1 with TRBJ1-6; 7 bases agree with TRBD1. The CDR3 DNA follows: TGCAGTGTATGGGACAGAAGAAATTCACCCCTCCACTTT. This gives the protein CSVWDRRNSPLHF.